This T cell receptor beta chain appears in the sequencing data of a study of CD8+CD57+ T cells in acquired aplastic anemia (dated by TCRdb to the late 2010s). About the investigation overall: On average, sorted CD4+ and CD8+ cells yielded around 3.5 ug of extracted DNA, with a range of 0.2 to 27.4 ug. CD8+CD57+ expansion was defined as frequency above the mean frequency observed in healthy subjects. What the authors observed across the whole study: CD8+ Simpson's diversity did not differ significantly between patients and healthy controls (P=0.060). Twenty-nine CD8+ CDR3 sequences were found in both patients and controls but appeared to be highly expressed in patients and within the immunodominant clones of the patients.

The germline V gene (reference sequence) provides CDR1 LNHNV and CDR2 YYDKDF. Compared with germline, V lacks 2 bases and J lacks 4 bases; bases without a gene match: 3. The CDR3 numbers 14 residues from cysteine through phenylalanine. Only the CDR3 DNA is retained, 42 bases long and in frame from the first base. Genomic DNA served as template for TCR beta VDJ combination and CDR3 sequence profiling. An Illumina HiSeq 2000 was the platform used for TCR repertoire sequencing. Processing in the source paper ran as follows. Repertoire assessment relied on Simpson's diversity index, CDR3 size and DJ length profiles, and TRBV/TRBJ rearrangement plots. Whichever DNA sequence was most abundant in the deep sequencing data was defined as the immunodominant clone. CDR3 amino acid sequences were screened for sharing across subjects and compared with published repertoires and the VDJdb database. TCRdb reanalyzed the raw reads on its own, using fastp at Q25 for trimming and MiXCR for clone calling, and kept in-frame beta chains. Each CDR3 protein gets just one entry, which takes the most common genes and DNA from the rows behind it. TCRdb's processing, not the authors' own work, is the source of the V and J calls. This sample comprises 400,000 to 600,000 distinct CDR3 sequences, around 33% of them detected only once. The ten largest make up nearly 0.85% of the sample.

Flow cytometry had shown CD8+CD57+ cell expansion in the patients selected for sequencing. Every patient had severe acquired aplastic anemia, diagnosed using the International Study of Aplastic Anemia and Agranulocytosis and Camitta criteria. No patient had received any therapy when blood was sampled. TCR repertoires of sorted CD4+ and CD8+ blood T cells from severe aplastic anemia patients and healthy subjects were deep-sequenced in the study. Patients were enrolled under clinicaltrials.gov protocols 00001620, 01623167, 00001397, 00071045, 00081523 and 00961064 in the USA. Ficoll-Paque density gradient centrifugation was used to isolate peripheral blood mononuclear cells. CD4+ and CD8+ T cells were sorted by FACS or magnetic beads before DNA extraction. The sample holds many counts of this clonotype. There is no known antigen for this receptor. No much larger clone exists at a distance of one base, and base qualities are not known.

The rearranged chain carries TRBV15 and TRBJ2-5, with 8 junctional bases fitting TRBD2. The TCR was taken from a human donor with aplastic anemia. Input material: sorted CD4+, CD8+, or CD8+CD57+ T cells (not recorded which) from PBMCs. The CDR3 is CATSRSGGGETQYF. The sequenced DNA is TGTGCCACCAGCAGATCCGGGGGGGGAGAGACCCAGTACTTC.